These T cell receptor beta chains were read from a single sample in a study of T cells in localized non-small cell lung cancer. The assay was immunoSEQ multiplex PCR, and TCRdb's table has in-frame clones only and misses some. The sample yields 12,000 to 15,000 clones, approximately 89% seen once. Sequencing used peripheral blood mononuclear cells, obtained before any cancer treatment. All receptors come from a man aged 35 to 70 with stage III lung adenocarcinoma. The CDR3 runs from the conserved cysteine through the conserved F or W.

CDR3aa: CASSPGTKGSNQPQHF
len: 16
v_gene: TRBV27

CDR3aa: CASSFFLAAFYNEQFF
len: 16
v_gene: TRBV7-8

CDR3aa: CAPSPGGVRSNQPQHF
len: 16
v_gene: TRBV10-3

CDR3aa: CASSYSPGSEKLFF
len: 14
v_gene: TRBV6-5

CDR3aa: CASSLVQGDYGYTF
len: 14
v_gene: TRBV7-9

CDR3aa: CSVLTGKSYEQYF
len: 13
v_gene: TRBV29-1

CDR3aa: CASSQPGTKAYEQYF
len: 15
v_gene: TRBV4-2

CDR3aa: CASVLDVVGYNEQFF
len: 15
v_gene: TRBV7-2

CDR3aa: CASSEQGNEQFF
len: 12
v_gene: TRBV7-3

CDR3aa: CASSVEIILSNQPQHF
len: 16
v_gene: TRBV6-1

CDR3aa: CASSQEPGPTGNTIYF
len: 16
v_gene: TRBV4-2

CDR3aa: CASSPREPYNEQFF
len: 14
v_gene: TRBV18

CDR3aa: CASSFEGHSPLHF
len: 13
v_gene: TRBV5-6

CDR3aa: CASSEGSGRDRSYEQYF
len: 17
v_gene: TRBV10-1

CDR3aa: CASSRTGGRSGANVLTF
len: 17
v_gene: TRBV28

CDR3aa: CSVSRASGSLSYNEQFF
len: 17
v_gene: TRBV29-1

CDR3aa: CASSTYQKHGDQETQYF
len: 17
v_gene: TRBV5-6

CDR3aa: CASSREGGMNTEAFF
len: 15
v_gene: TRBV5-5

CDR3aa: CASSGPQGTTEAFF
len: 14
v_gene: TRBV27

CDR3aa: CASSSLAGGDYEQYF
len: 15
v_gene: TRBV27

CDR3aa: CASKERGPNTEAFF
len: 14
v_gene: TRBV6-1

CDR3aa: CASSHDRQGNTIYF
len: 14
v_gene: TRBV4-1

CDR3aa: CASDKGPSTTDTQYF
len: 15
v_gene: TRBV19

CDR3aa: CASSLERRDSQYF
len: 13
v_gene: TRBV5-1

CDR3aa: CASSQDLPASTLNYGYTF
len: 18
v_gene: TRBV4-1

CDR3aa: CASSWGTGGTEAFF
len: 14
v_gene: TRBV5-5

CDR3aa: CAWSRGLNEQYF
len: 12
v_gene: TRBV30

CDR3aa: CASSWGGRGRDYGYTF
len: 16
v_gene: TRBV28

CDR3aa: CASSRTGQSSGANVLTF
len: 17
v_gene: TRBV5-1

CDR3aa: CASRASGLAGESEQFF
len: 16
v_gene: TRBV7-3

CDR3aa: CASRGLAGSPTGELFF
len: 16
v_gene: TRBV27

CDR3aa: CASSLQGDRAHEQYF
len: 15
v_gene: TRBV4-1

CDR3aa: CASTLAAWTSRNTGELFF
len: 18
v_gene: TRBV7-2

CDR3aa: CASRRGQLSGANVLTF
len: 16
v_gene: TRBV27

CDR3aa: CATPTGPSADSPLHF
len: 15
v_gene: TRBV5-6

CDR3aa: CASSRQVQAKNTHEQFF
len: 17
v_gene: TRBV4-2

CDR3aa: CASNRDRSNYGYTF
len: 14
v_gene: TRBV7-9

CDR3aa: CASSLWTSGYNEQFF
len: 15
v_gene: TRBV11-2

CDR3aa: CASSLEQGQQYF
len: 12
v_gene: TRBV7-9

CDR3aa: CASSPRQGARTDTQYF
len: 16
v_gene: TRBV9

CDR3aa: CASSLSLAGSYEQYF
len: 15
v_gene: TRBV28

CDR3aa: CASSSTTGLGPSYEQYF
len: 17
v_gene: TRBV11-2

CDR3aa: CASSSGGASPEQYF
len: 14
v_gene: TRBV5-4

CDR3aa: CASSPRYEGLGETQYF
len: 16
v_gene: TRBV27

CDR3aa: CASSFGSGGSTDTQYF
len: 16
v_gene: TRBV7-2

CDR3aa: CASRITGPNRPTGELFF
len: 17
v_gene: TRBV7-2